One sample yielded the 23 T cell receptor beta chains listed below, sequenced in a study of T cells in Graves' hyperthyroidism and ophthalmopathy. RNA transcripts yielded amplified TCR beta CDR3 regions. With the HTBI primer set, the TCR CDR3 went through a first round of RT-PCR. TCRdb re-analysed the multiplex PCR reads in MiXCR, keeping a single row per CDR3 protein. The data hold around 99,000 distinct CDR3 sequences, with roughly 15% observed a single time. Sequenced input: blood. These TCRs come from a woman in her fifties or sixties with Graves' hyperthyroidism.

The V and J genes are TRBV19 and TRBJ1-6, with D possibly being TRBD1 (5 bases). This CDR3 is built from 16 residues. V shed 5 bases and J shed 11 bases, with 22 bases lying between them. Per the germline V gene, CDR1 is LNHDA and CDR2 is SQIVND (reference sequence). The CDR3 spells CASSGARQPSGTPLHF. The CDR3 DNA reads as TGTGCCAGTAGTGGGGCCCGACAGCCGAGTGGTACACCCCTCCACTTT.

This clonotype occurred many times. V usage is TRBV20-1 and J usage is TRBJ1-5; possibly TRBD1 for D (5 bases). CDR3 length: 13 amino acids. In germline, CDR1 is DFQATT, CDR2 SNEGSKA (reference sequence). V was clipped by 0 bases and J by 7 bases, with 10 bases between them. The CDR3 nucleotides read TGCAGTGCTAGAGAGGGCCGGGGGCAGCCCCAGCATTTT. Translated: CSAREGRGQPQHF.

This clonotype was found many times. CDR3 nucleotides: TGTGCCACCAGCAGTGGGGAACTAGCGGGACCAGATACGCAGTATTTT. Protein sequence: CATSSGELAGPDTQYF. The V and J genes are TRBV15 and TRBJ2-3, with 10 nucleotides matching TRBD2. V gave up 3 bases and J gave up 4 bases; unmatched junction bases: 7. The CDR3 consists of 16 residues. Germline-derived CDR1 and CDR2 are LNHNV and YYDKDF (reference sequence).

This clonotype was found many times. V and J are TRBV20-1 and TRBJ2-1; 11 positions agree with TRBD2. The CDR3 covers 15 residues. The germline V gene encodes CDR1 DFQATT and CDR2 SNEGSKA (reference sequence). V trimming: 4 bases; J trimming: 6 bases; junction bases outside the gene matches: 8. CDR3 nucleotide sequence: TGCAGTGCTAACACCGGGACTAGCGGAACCAATGAGCAGTTCTTC. Its translation: CSANTGTSGTNEQFF.

This clonotype was counted ten times or more. CDR3 in amino acids: CASSLLGAGETQYF. The CDR3 bases are TGTGCCAGCAGCTTATTAGGGGCCGGAGAGACCCAGTACTTC. This chain joins TRBV11-2 and TRBJ2-5, with a possible D match to TRBD1 (5 bases). The CDR3 covers 14 residues. V was pared by 2 bases and J by 4 bases, with 11 bases between. Germline V gene lookup returns CDR1 SGHAT and CDR2 FQNNGV.

In its sample, this clonotype was seen many times. The genes are TRBV12-3 or TRBV12-4 and TRBJ2-5; TRBD1 aligns across 7 bases. The CDR3 has 14 amino acids. Trimming took 6 bases from V and 7 from J; bases not matched to a gene: 11. The CDR3: CASSKPHRQGTQYF. CDR3 sequence (DNA): TGTGCCAGCAGCAAACCCCATCGACAGGGGACCCAGTACTTC.

In its sample, this clonotype was seen many times. The genes are TRBV28 and TRBJ2-1; the D call may be TRBD1 or TRBD2 (7 bases each). CDR3 length equals 15 residues. The germline CDR1 and CDR2 sequences are MDHEN and SYDVKM. The V and J ends lost 8 bases and 0 bases respectively, with 14 bases between them. CDR3 sequence reads: CASLGGGGSYNEQFF. DNA for the CDR3: TGTGCCAGCTTAGGGGGCGGGGGCTCCTACAATGAGCAGTTCTTC.

This clonotype was observed many times. The chain has TRBV6-5 and TRBJ1-2, with a tentative D call TRBD1 (6 bases). CDR3 length: 15 residues. Germline-derived CDR1 and CDR2 are MNHEY and SVGAGI. With 0 bases removed from V and 4 bases from J, the gap between germline ends came to 12 bases. The DNA for the CDR3 is TGTGCCAGCAGTTACTCAACAGGGCACGGCTATGGCTACACCTTC. Translated: CASSYSTGHGYGYTF.

This sequence joins TRBV20-1 and TRBJ2-3, with no clear D. V was pared by 6 bases and J by 3 bases, with 13 bases between. Germline V lookup: CDR1 DFQATT, CDR2 SNEGSKA (reference sequence). There are 13 residues in the CDR3. The CDR3 nucleotides are TGCAGTGCCCCCCCGATACCAACAGATACGCAGTATTTT. Protein: CSAPPIPTDTQYF.

The V gene is TRBV20-1, the J gene TRBJ2-1; 10 bases fit TRBD2. With 0 bases clipped from V and 7 bases from J, the junction kept 6 bases outside the gene matches. CDR1 is DFQATT, CDR2 SNEGSKA, per germline (reference sequence). The CDR3 runs to 15 residues. CDR3 amino acids: CSARETSSGGNEQFF. CDR3 nucleotide sequence: TGCAGTGCTAGAGAGACCTCTAGCGGGGGAAATGAGCAGTTCTTC.

This clonotype has at least ten counts. V gene TRBV24-1 combines with J gene TRBJ2-1, with 10 nucleotides matching TRBD2. The CDR3 contains 16 residues. V lost 4 bases and J lost 4; bases outside the gene matches: 6. Looked up from germline, CDR1 is KGHDR and CDR2 is SFDVKD. The CDR3: CATSDRGTSEYNEQFF. CDR3 DNA sequence: TGTGCCACCAGTGACCGTGGGACTAGCGAATACAATGAGCAGTTCTTC.

This clonotype has ten or more counts. This chain connects TRBV6-1 to TRBJ2-7, with 7 positions matching TRBD2. From germline, CDR1 is MNHNS and CDR2 SASEGT. V lost 3 bases, J lost 6 bases, and 11 bases stayed unmatched. The CDR3 has 15 residues. CDR3 in DNA: TGTGCCAGCAGTGATAATGCGGGAGATGTGGGCGAGCAGTACGTC. The encoded protein is CASSDNAGDVGEQYV.

This clonotype was picked up many times. V and J are TRBV2 and TRBJ1-6; no firm D call. The germline V and J ends were trimmed by 1 base and 0 bases, with 13 bases remaining between them. CDR1 SNHLY and CDR2 FYNNEI come from the germline V gene. The CDR3 runs to 18 residues. CDR3 region: CASSEDAGWSSYNSPLHF. In DNA form, the CDR3 reads TGTGCCAGCAGTGAAGACGCGGGGTGGAGCTCCTATAATTCACCCCTCCACTTT.

Ten or more counts support this clonotype. The V gene is TRBV5-1, the J gene TRBJ1-3; perhaps TRBD1 as D (6 bases). The germline V gene encodes CDR1 SGHRS and CDR2 YFSETQ. Trimming took 4 bases from V and 0 from J, leaving 8 bases between them. CDR3 length equals 14 residues. CDR3 sequence (DNA): TGCGCCAGCAGCCCGGACAGCTCTGGAAACACCATATATTTT. It encodes CASSPDSSGNTIYF.

The genes are TRBV11-1 and TRBJ2-1; D is perhaps TRBD2 (5 bases). Germline-derived CDR1 and CDR2 are SGHAT and FQDESV (reference sequence). Trimming took 4 bases from V and 7 from J, leaving 20 bases between them. The CDR3 runs to 16 residues. CDR3: CASSSPGNTLGNEQFF. The CDR3 DNA reads as TGTGCCAGCAGCTCCCCGGGGAATACCCTCGGGAATGAGCAGTTCTTC.

The rearrangement joins TRBV20-1 to TRBJ2-1; D is possibly TRBD2 (6 bases). The CDR3 is 16 amino acids. Germline V CDR1 and CDR2: DFQATT, SNEGSKA (reference sequence). The ends were cut back, 3 bases at V and 4 bases at J, with 19 bases in the middle. CDR3 sequence reads: CSASSFREQGYNEQFF. The CDR3, as DNA: TGCAGTGCTAGCTCTTTTCGGGAGCAAGGATACAATGAGCAGTTCTTC.

This clonotype was counted between two and nine times. The junction shows a germline mismatch at one end, possibly a read error. This chain links TRBV7-2 with TRBJ2-1; 8 bases match TRBD2. This CDR3 contains 14 residues. The V gene's germline CDR1 is SGHTA and CDR2 FQGNSA. CDR3 nucleotides: TGTGCCAGCAGCTCGGGACTAGAAAGTTATGAGCAGCTCTTC. It yields the protein CASSSGLESYEQLF.

V and J are TRBV30 and TRBJ1-6, with D tentatively TRBD1 (5 bases). V was shortened by 0 bases and J by 5 bases, with 5 bases between the two germline ends. The CDR3 is 13 amino acids. Germline V gene lookup returns CDR1 GTSNPN and CDR2 SVGIG (reference sequence). CDR3 sequence (DNA): TGTGCCTGGAGTGTGGACAATAATTCACCCCTCCACTTT. Translated, it gives CAWSVDNNSPLHF.

This clonotype has a count of ten or more. This chain uses TRBV3-1 with TRBJ1-1; 7 positions match TRBD1. The CDR3 totals 18 residues. Germline V lookup: CDR1 LGHDT, CDR2 YNNKEL (reference sequence). The V and J ends lost 0 bases and 5 bases, in that order; junction bases with no gene match: 15. The chain's CDR3 is CASSQDLRTGEVRTEAFF. CDR3 in DNA: TGTGCCAGCAGCCAAGATCTTCGAACAGGGGAAGTTAGGACTGAAGCTTTCTTT. The full variable domain, rest sourced from reference TRBV3-1 and TRBJ1-1, is DTAVSQTPKYLVTQMGNDKSIKCEQNLGHDTMYWYKQDSKKFLKIMFSYNNKELIINETVPNRFSPKSPDKAHLNLHINSLELGDSAVYFCASSQDLRTGEVRTEAFFGQGTRLTVV.

This clonotype has at least ten counts. This rearrangement joins TRBV30 to TRBJ1-3; D uncertain. V lost 4 bases to trimming and J lost 0 bases, with 7 bases between them. This CDR3 spans 13 amino acids. Per the germline V gene, CDR1 is GTSNPN and CDR2 is SVGIG (reference sequence). The CDR3 region has the DNA TGTGCCTGGACAGGATTCTCTGGAAACACCATATATTTT. Residues: CAWTGFSGNTIYF.

This clonotype came up many times. CDR3 sequence (DNA): TGTGCCAGCAGCTCCCGACAGGGGCAGAACACTGAAGCTTTCTTT. This codes for CASSSRQGQNTEAFF. The chain recombines TRBV11-2 with TRBJ1-1; TRBD1 aligns across 8 bases. Germline V CDR1 and CDR2: SGHAT, FQNNGV. V lost 4 bases and J lost 1; bases outside the gene matches: 5. The length of the CDR3 is 15 residues.

Ten or more counts support this clonotype. V gene TRBV5-1 combines with J gene TRBJ1-2; 11 bases fit TRBD1. Germline V gene lookup returns CDR1 SGHRS and CDR2 YFSETQ. V was pared by 5 bases and J by 8 bases, with 11 bases of the junction left unmatched. The CDR3 runs 15 residues. The CDR3 nucleotides are TGCGCCAGCAGATCTACTGGGACAGGGGGATTGGGCTACACCTTC. Amino acids: CASRSTGTGGLGYTF.

The chain uses TRBV28 and TRBJ1-1; tentatively, D is TRBD1 (5 bases). The CDR3 loop spans 18 amino acids. CDR1 and CDR2 from the germline V gene are MDHEN and SYDVKM. The V gene lost 6 bases and the J gene lost 1 base, with 24 bases spanning the gap. CDR3 sequence (DNA): TGTGCCAGCAGAACAGGCGAATTTGGGGAGATGTGGAACACTGAAGCTTTCTTT. This translates into CASRTGEFGEMWNTEAFF. The whole variable domain, filled in from reference TRBV28 and TRBJ1-1, reads DVKVTQSSRYLVKRTGEKVFLECVQDMDHENMFWYRQDPGLGLRLIYFSYDVKMKEKGDIPEGYSVSREKKERFSLILESASTNQTSMYLCASRTGEFGEMWNTEAFFGQGTRLTVV.